This T cell receptor beta chain derives from a study of blood T cell repertoires in COVID-19. Turning to the study itself: COVID-19 samples from acute and convalescent phases originated in the United States, Italy and Spain. T cells, B-cell-depleted T cells, or PBMCs provided the cDNA or gDNA that served as material.

Original processing notes: Amplification of reference gene primers provided the estimated nucleated cell counts. Clones were sequenced by immunoSEQ multiplex PCR, and TCRdb holds only the in-frame ones, with some missing. V, J and clone size are those of that table, while D and trimming were read from the DNA. The table has approximately 300,000 clones, roughly 84% seen once. The CDR3 is 16 amino acids. CDR1 and CDR2 from the germline V gene are MNHEY and SMNVEV (reference sequence). V dropped 4 bases and J dropped 6; count of bases not matched to a gene: 9. Seattle cases were enrolled at active infection and followed longitudinally.

The gene calls are TRBV27 and TRBJ2-2, with 9 nucleotides matching TRBD2. Sequenced input: peripheral blood. This clonotype was sampled from a person aged 70 to 85 with COVID-19, enrolled during active disease. CDR3 in DNA: TGTGCCAGCAGTTATGGGCTAGCGGGAATATCCGGGGAGCTGTTTTTT. Encoded protein: CASSYGLAGISGELFF.